This is a list of T cell receptor beta chains from one sample in a study of blood T cell repertoires in COVID-19. Libraries were prepared by immunoSEQ multiplex PCR; TCRdb keeps only in-frame clonotypes and omits some of them. Of 200,000 to 250,000 clones in the sample, about 88% were seen once. The sequenced sample consisted of peripheral blood. All receptors derive from a woman between 45 and 65 years old with COVID-19, enrolled during active disease. Each CDR3 is given with its conserved first and last residue. D genes are given only for firm matches. Only part of the rows carry a size: once, few, many, or a class if the clone is expanded.

NA	TRBV6-5	once	TRBJ2-3	TGTGCCAGCAGTTACACCTATCCCCCAAATACGCAGTATTTT	CASSYTYPPNTQYF
TRBD2	TRBV5-4	NA	TRBJ2-5	TGTGCCAGCAGCCTAGTCGGGACTAGCCGGGAGACCCAGTACTTC	CASSLVGTSRETQYF
NA	TRBV12-3/TRBV12-4	NA	TRBJ2-5	TGTGCCAGCAACACAGGGATAAGGGAGACCCAGTACTTC	CASNTGIRETQYF
TRBD1	TRBV5-1	NA	TRBJ1-5	TGCGCCAGCAGCTTGCTGGACAGGGATGGCAATCAGCCCCAGCATTTT	CASSLLDRDGNQPQHF
TRBD2	TRBV7-3	NA	TRBJ2-7	TGTGCCAGCAGCCCGGGAGGGGCGGGCGAGCAGTACTTC	CASSPGGAGEQYF
NA	TRBV11-3	NA	TRBJ1-1	TGTGCCAGCAGCCAAACAATATCTCGGAACACTGAAGCTTTCTTT	CASSQTISRNTEAFF
NA	TRBV10-2	NA	TRBJ1-4	TGCGCCAGCAGTGATAGTCGGGGGGCAACTGAAAAACTGTTTTTT	CASSDSRGATEKLFF
TRBD1	TRBV6-5	NA	TRBJ1-6	TGTGCCAGCGGAACGGGACAGTCGAATTCACCCCTCCACTTT	CASGTGQSNSPLHF
NA	TRBV27	NA	TRBJ1-5	TGTGCCAGCAGTTTTGGGCAGGGTGATCAGCCCCAGCATTTT	CASSFGQGDQPQHF
NA	TRBV19	NA	TRBJ1-5	TGTGCCAGTAGAGAGAGGGGCAATCAGCCCCAGCATTTT	CASRERGNQPQHF
NA	TRBV19	NA	TRBJ1-1	TGTGCCAGTAAGGTTGGAGGGACTGAAGCTTTCTTT	CASKVGGTEAFF
TRBD1	TRBV15	NA	TRBJ1-2	TGTGCCACCAGCAGATTCCTGGGGACAGATCCTAACTATGGCTACACCTTC	CATSRFLGTDPNYGYTF
NA	TRBV25-1	NA	TRBJ1-4	TGTGCCAGCGGAAAAGCGGACAGTTTTAATGAAAAACTGTTTTTT	CASGKADSFNEKLFF
TRBD1	TRBV18	NA	TRBJ1-4	TGTGCCAGCTCACTCGACAGGGGAAGGGAGGATGAAAAACTGTTTTTT	CASSLDRGREDEKLFF
NA	TRBV11-2	NA	TRBJ1-3	TGTGCCAGCAGGAGGATCGGGGGAAACACCATATATTTT	CASRRIGGNTIYF
NA	TRBV6-2/TRBV6-3	NA	TRBJ2-7	TGTGCCAGCAGTCTCGGTCTAGCCTACTCCTACGAGCAGTACTTC	CASSLGLAYSYEQYF
NA	TRBV24-1	NA	TRBJ1-5	TGTGCCACCAGTGATTTATCAGGGAATCAGCCCCAGCATTTT	CATSDLSGNQPQHF
NA	TRBV28	NA	TRBJ2-7	TGTGCCAGCACCTGGGGTAGGGGCTACGAGCAGTACTTC	CASTWGRGYEQYF
TRBD2	TRBV7-9	NA	TRBJ2-3	TGTGCCAGCAAGGATAATAGCGGGGGGGCCACAGATACGCAGTATTTT	CASKDNSGGATDTQYF
NA	TRBV30	NA	TRBJ2-1	TGTGCCTGGAGGAGGACTGACTCCTACAATGAGCAGTTCTTC	CAWRRTDSYNEQFF
NA	TRBV5-8	NA	TRBJ2-3	TGTGCCAGCAGCTTGGGGGGCTGGCCCGATACGCAGTATTTT	CASSLGGWPDTQYF
TRBD1	TRBV7-3	NA	TRBJ2-6	TGTGCCAGCAGCTTAACTAGACAGGGGAATCACGTCCTGACTTTC	CASSLTRQGNHVLTF
NA	TRBV6-5	NA	TRBJ2-3	TGTGCCAGCAGGGAGGAGATCACAGATACGCAGTATTTT	CASREEITDTQYF
NA	TRBV6-5	NA	TRBJ1-5	TGTGCCAGCCGTCGTGACACCTATAATCAGCCCCAGCATTTT	CASRRDTYNQPQHF
NA	TRBV7-9	NA	TRBJ2-7	TGTGCCAGCAGCCCTTTTCCCCTAGCTGAGCAGTACTTC	CASSPFPLAEQYF
NA	TRBV10-3	NA	TRBJ2-5	TGTGCCATCAGTGATCCCGCCTCCAGAGGAGAGACCCAGTACTTC	CAISDPASRGETQYF
NA	TRBV15	NA	TRBJ1-3	TGTGCCACCAGCAGAGGAGGGTCTGGAAACACCATATATTTT	CATSRGGSGNTIYF
TRBD1	TRBV6-4	NA	TRBJ1-1	TGTGCCAGCAAGCGGGACAGGGGGTGGAACACTGAAGCTTTCTTT	CASKRDRGWNTEAFF
TRBD2	TRBV12-5	once	TRBJ2-1	TGTGCTAGTGTTATTAGCGGGGGGGCCCATGAGCAGTTCTTC	CASVISGGAHEQFF
NA	TRBV5-1	NA	TRBJ2-4	TGCGCCAGCAGCCTGATGGCGGGCAAAAACATTCAGTACTTC	CASSLMAGKNIQYF
NA	TRBV19	NA	TRBJ1-1	TGTGCCAGTAGTAGGACGGGAGAAGCTTTCTTT	CASSRTGEAFF
NA	TRBV28	NA	TRBJ1-2	TGTGCCAGCAGTTTATCCAGGGTAAATTATGGCTACACCTTC	CASSLSRVNYGYTF
TRBD2	TRBV6-2/TRBV6-3	NA	TRBJ2-3	TGTGCCAGCAGTTCTCCCTTCTCGGCGGGGGGTTCCACAGATACGCAGTATTTT	CASSSPFSAGGSTDTQYF
TRBD1	TRBV5-5	NA	TRBJ1-3	TGTGCCAGCAGCCACACGGACAGGGTGCGGGGAAACACCATATATTTT	CASSHTDRVRGNTIYF
TRBD1	TRBV28	NA	TRBJ1-6	TGTGCCAGCAGTTTAGCACAGGGGGGTTCACCCCTCCACTTT	CASSLAQGGSPLHF
NA	TRBV3-1/TRBV3-2	NA	TRBJ1-1	TGTGCCAGCAGTTCCGGGAGGGGAAGGATCACTGAAGCTTTCTTT	CASSSGRGRITEAFF
TRBD1	TRBV6-1	NA	TRBJ2-7	TGTGCCAGCAGTGAAGGGCAGACAGGGACCTACGAGCAGTACTTC	CASSEGQTGTYEQYF
NA	TRBV15	NA	TRBJ2-2	TGTGCCACCAGCACTGCGGACAGGAACACCGGGGAGCTGTTTTTT	CATSTADRNTGELFF
NA	TRBV5-1	NA	TRBJ1-2	TGCGCCAGCAGCTCGGGGGACGGACTTTATGGCTACACCTTC	CASSSGDGLYGYTF
NA	TRBV2	NA	TRBJ2-1	TGTGCCAGCAGTGAAGCTAGGGGGTCCTACAATGAGCAGTTCTTC	CASSEARGSYNEQFF
NA	TRBV19	NA	TRBJ2-1	TGTGCCAGTAGTATAGGGGGGCTGTACAATGAGCAGTTCTTC	CASSIGGLYNEQFF
TRBD2	TRBV11-2	NA	TRBJ2-3	TGTGCCAGCAGCTTGGGGACTAGCGGGGGACGAGACACGCAGTATTTT	CASSLGTSGGRDTQYF
TRBD1	TRBV6-6	NA	TRBJ1-6	TGTGCCAGCAGTTACCTGACAGGGGAGGATTCACCCCTCCACTTT	CASSYLTGEDSPLHF
TRBD1	TRBV13	NA	TRBJ1-5	TGTGCCAGCAGCCAAGGACAGGGGGCGGGTCAGCCCCAGCATTTT	CASSQGQGAGQPQHF
TRBD2	TRBV5-1	NA	TRBJ2-5	TGCGCCAGCAGCTTTTCGATTAGCGGGGGGGATTGGAAGACCCAGTACTTC	CASSFSISGGDWKTQYF
NA	TRBV5-4	few	TRBJ2-7	TGTGCCAGCAGCGACCAGGGGTACGAGCAGTACTTC	CASSDQGYEQYF
NA	TRBV5-1	NA	TRBJ2-4	TGCGCCAGCAGCTTGGGGGCAGGGAAAAACATTCAGTACTTC	CASSLGAGKNIQYF
NA	TRBV18	NA	TRBJ1-6	TGTGCCAGCTCACCGGACAATTTAAAGTCACCCCTCCACTTT	CASSPDNLKSPLHF
TRBD1	TRBV9	NA	TRBJ2-1	TGTGCCAGCAGCGTAGACGGGACAGGTTCCAATGAGCAGTTCTTC	CASSVDGTGSNEQFF
TRBD2	TRBV7-2	NA	TRBJ2-3	TGTGCCAGCAGCCTTAGCGGGGGGCGCACAGATACGCAGTATTTT	CASSLSGGRTDTQYF
TRBD1	TRBV28	NA	TRBJ1-2	TGTGCCAGCAGTTTCCCAGGGGGCAACTATGGCTACACCTTC	CASSFPGGNYGYTF
NA	TRBV9	NA	TRBJ2-7	TGTGCCAGCAGCCCTAGAGGGGGTACCGAGCAGTACTTC	CASSPRGGTEQYF
NA	TRBV10-1	NA	TRBJ2-3	TGCGCCACCAATACAGGGAGAGGGGATACGCAGTATTTT	CATNTGRGDTQYF
TRBD2	TRBV27	NA	TRBJ2-2	TGTGCCTCGGAAGAGACTAGCGGAAACACCGGGGAGCTGTTTTTT	CASEETSGNTGELFF
NA	TRBV27	NA	TRBJ2-3	TGTGCCAGCAGTCAAGACTCGTCTTTCACAGATACGCAGTATTTT	CASSQDSSFTDTQYF
TRBD1	TRBV19	NA	TRBJ2-1	TGTGCCAGTAGTCCCAGACAGGGGGCGCTTGTAAATGAGCAGTTCTTC	CASSPRQGALVNEQFF
TRBD2	TRBV12-5	NA	TRBJ2-5	TGTGCTAGTGGTTTGCTGACGACTAGCGGGGGAGGAGAGACCCAGTACTTC	CASGLLTTSGGGETQYF